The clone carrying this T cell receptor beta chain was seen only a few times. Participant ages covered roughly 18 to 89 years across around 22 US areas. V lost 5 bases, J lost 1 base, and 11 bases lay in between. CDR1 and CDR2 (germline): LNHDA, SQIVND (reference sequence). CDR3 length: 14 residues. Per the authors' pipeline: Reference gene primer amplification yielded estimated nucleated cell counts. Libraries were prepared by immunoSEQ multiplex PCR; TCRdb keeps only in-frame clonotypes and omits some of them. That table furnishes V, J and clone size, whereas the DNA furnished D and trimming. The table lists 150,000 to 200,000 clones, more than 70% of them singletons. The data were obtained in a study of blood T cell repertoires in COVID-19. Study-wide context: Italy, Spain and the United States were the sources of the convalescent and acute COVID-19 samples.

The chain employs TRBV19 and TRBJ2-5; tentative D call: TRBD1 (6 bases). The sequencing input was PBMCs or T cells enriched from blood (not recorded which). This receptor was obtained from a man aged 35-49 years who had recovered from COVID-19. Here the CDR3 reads CASSPHRVQETQYF. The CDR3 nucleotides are TGTGCCAGTAGTCCGCACAGGGTCCAAGAGACCCAGTACTTC.